This entry lists 8 T cell receptor beta chains sequenced from one sample in a study of blood T cells in healthy people across ages. Next came a second PCR, run for roughly 7 to 12 cycles, which used a sample-barcoded 5' primer along with a J-beta primer mix. MiXCR was run by TCRdb on the 5' RACE reads, yielding one entry per CDR3 protein. The sample comprises 850,000 to 1,300,000 distinct CDR3 sequences, more than 35% of which are singletons, and approximately 17% rests with the top ten. Sequencing was carried out using blood. Receptors originate from an older woman in good health.

CDR3 coding DNA: TGTGCCAGCAGCTCTACGCACTATGGCTACACCTTC. It yields the protein CASSSTHYGYTF. V is TRBV7-9 and J is TRBJ1-2; D gene unclear. Germline CDR1 and CDR2: SEHNR and FQNEAQ (reference sequence). The CDR3 has 12 residues. V lost 4 bases and J lost 3, with 6 bases in between.

This clonotype was found many times. J is TRBJ2-7 and V is TRBV4-2; 15 bases match TRBD2. Trimming took 1 base from V and 5 from J; bases not matched to a gene: 9. The CDR3 has 18 residues. Per germline, CDR1 LGHNA and CDR2 YNFKEQ. This CDR3 reads CASSQAGGTSGRRNEQYF. The CDR3 region has the DNA TGTGCCAGCAGCCAAGCGGGAGGGACTAGCGGGAGGAGAAACGAGCAGTACTTC.

The CDR3 loop reads CASSLRLRTSGGTDTQYF. For the CDR3, the DNA is TGCGCCAGCAGCCTGAGACTTAGGACTAGCGGGGGTACAGATACGCAGTATTTT. The chain combines TRBV5-1 with TRBJ2-3, with 13 bases lining up with TRBD2. From germline, CDR1 is SGHRS and CDR2 YFSETQ. With 4 bases clipped from V and 3 bases from J, the junction kept 11 bases outside the gene matches. This CDR3 contains 18 residues.

The genes are TRBV3-1 and TRBJ2-2; no definite D call. V was clipped by 6 bases and J by 3 bases, with 5 bases between them. Germline values: CDR1 LGHDT, CDR2 YNNKEL (reference sequence). The CDR3 consists of 12 residues. The CDR3, as DNA: TGTGCCAGCAGGATCGACACCGGGGAGCTGTTTTTT. Residues: CASRIDTGELFF.

This clonotype was found a few times. The chain links TRBV7-9 to TRBJ2-3; TRBD2 aligns across 8 bases. V was clipped by 5 bases and J by 5 bases; unmatched bases: 6. Germline V CDR1 and CDR2: SEHNR, FQNEAQ (reference sequence). This CDR3 spans 14 amino acids. CDR3 bases: TGTGCCAGCAGCCCACTAGCGGCCTTAGATACGCAGTATTTT. This codes for CASSPLAALDTQYF.

Only a few counts were recorded for this clonotype. J is TRBJ2-7 and V is TRBV27; D gene ambiguous. The DNA end lines up better with TRBJ2-5; the J call may be wrong. CDR3 length: 14 amino acids. CDR1 and CDR2 (germline): MNHEY, SMNVEV (reference sequence). DNA of the CDR3: TGTGCCAGCAGTCCCCCCCCGGGTTTTGAGACCCAGTACTTC. Translated: CASSPPPGFETQYF.

This clonotype was seen many times. J is TRBJ2-1 and V is TRBV4-2; TRBD2 matches 9 bases. The CDR3 extends over 16 amino acids. Germline assignment: CDR1 LGHNA and CDR2 YNFKEQ. Trimming took 0 bases from V and 7 from J; bases not matched to a gene: 7. The CDR3 DNA reads as TGTGCCAGCAGCCAAGATGCGGGACTAGCTCGTAATGAGCAGTTCTTC. Amino acid sequence: CASSQDAGLARNEQFF.

V and J are TRBV28 and TRBJ2-4; 7 bases fit TRBD1. Germline loops: CDR1 MDHEN, CDR2 SYDVKM. The CDR3 extends over 13 amino acids. V gave up 6 bases and J gave up 15 bases; unmatched junction bases: 14. The CDR3 loop reads CASRAQGQCDGYF. For the CDR3, the DNA is TGTGCCAGCAGGGCACAGGGACAGTGTGATGGGTACTTC.